This T cell receptor beta chain was identified in a study of liver allograft versus peripheral blood T cells. Study at large: Peripheral blood of the recipients supplied T cell receptor repertoires that were compared with those in transplanted livers.

This clonotype is labeled as medium-sized. Its target is not known. With 9 bases removed from V and 7 bases from J, the gap between germline ends came to 19 bases. Germline V gene lookup returns CDR1 MNHEY and CDR2 SVGEGT. The CDR3 is made up of 14 amino acids. Study-wide points: Intragraft T cell receptor repertoires of liver allografts were reported to differ from peripheral blood repertoires.

TCRdb reprocessed the reads with MiXCR, giving one entry per CDR3 protein. The sample has under 15,000 distinct CDR3 sequences; approximately 17% are singletons. This chain joins TRBV6-2 or TRBV6-3 and TRBJ2-4, with D possibly matching TRBD1 (6 bases). The TCR comes from a human patient who had a liver transplant. Some T cells may trace back to the graft donor. CDR3: CASRGMGQGNIQYF. CDR3 nucleotide sequence: TGTGCCAGTCGTGGGATGGGGCAGGGGAACATTCAGTACTTC.